The clone carrying this TCR beta chain was detected many times. Its target is not known. By quantitative 5'-RACE with molecular barcodes, the TCR beta libraries were made. TCRdb passed the 5' RACE reads through MiXCR, listing each CDR3 protein once. The data show roughly 90,000 distinct CDR3 sequences, roughly 8.7% seen once. These data are taken from a study of CD8 T cells in ankylosing spondylitis. Broader study findings: Reportedly, matched ankylosing spondylitis synovial fluid was significantly enriched for disease-linked clones. The authors found the disease-linked clones to be CD8+ and relatively rare in peripheral blood.

Per germline, CDR1 MNHEY and CDR2 SMNVEV (reference sequence). The CDR3 runs 17 residues. J was trimmed by 4 bases and V by 5 bases; bases with no gene match: 13. Sequenced: blood, either unsorted or a sorted T cell fraction (not recorded which). The TCR was taken from a male donor with ankylosing spondylitis or in good health (not recorded which). This chain joins TRBV27 and TRBJ2-5, with 10 bases lining up with TRBD1. The CDR3 nucleotides are TGTGCCAGCAGTCCTCATCGACAGGGGGCTGCGTCAGAGACCCAGTACTTC. Translation gives CASSPHRQGAASETQYF.